The 6 T cell receptor beta chains listed next were all sequenced from one sample in a study of shared T cell receptors in the human thymus. Generated by immunoSEQ multiplex PCR, the TCRdb table keeps only in-frame clones and is missing some. The table lists about 710,000 clones, more than 70% of them singletons, with 0.0094% in the top ten. The same specimen was also included in a second study, on human thymus T cells.

Material for sequencing was thymocytes. Source of these receptors: a boy less than two years old with a congenital heart defect.

This clone was seen once. The chain employs TRBV28 and TRBJ1-5; D remains unclear. Trimming shortened V by 6 bases and J by 6 bases, and 12 bases separated the two germline ends. Germline lookup yields CDR1 MDHEN and CDR2 SYDVKM. CDR3 length: 13 residues. CDR3 coding DNA: TGTGCCAGCAGCCCCGCGCCCGGTCAGCCCCAGCATTTT. Its translation is CASSPAPGQPQHF.

A single count supports this clone. The chain uses TRBV12-5 and TRBJ2-2; TRBD2 matches 8 bases. With 2 bases clipped from V and 3 bases from J, the junction kept 5 bases outside the gene matches. The CDR3 runs to 16 residues. The germline CDR1 and CDR2 sequences are LGHNT and FRNRAP. CDR3 sequence reads: CASGLKAGDYTGELFF. In DNA form, the CDR3 reads TGTGCTAGTGGTTTGAAAGCGGGAGACTACACCGGGGAGCTGTTTTTT.

The genes are TRBV18 and TRBJ1-5; 10 positions agree with TRBD1. Germline-derived CDR1 and CDR2 are KGHSH and LQKENI. With V trimmed by 2 bases and J by 3 bases, 10 bases remained unmatched. CDR3 size: 18 residues. CDR3 protein: CASSPTLRDRGPNQPQHF. The CDR3 region has the DNA TGTGCCAGCTCACCAACTTTAAGAGACAGGGGGCCCAATCAGCCCCAGCATTTT.

The rearrangement uses TRBV27 and TRBJ2-1; TRBD2 matches 9 bases. This CDR3 has 15 amino acids. The germline V gene has CDR1 MNHEY and CDR2 SMNVEV (reference sequence). J was trimmed by 6 bases and V by 6 bases; bases with no gene match: 9. The CDR3 here is CASSPSGVGVNEQFF. The DNA for the CDR3 is TGTGCCAGCAGCCCTAGCGGGGTTGGGGTCAATGAGCAGTTCTTC.

The chain couples TRBV4-3 to TRBJ2-3; 7 bases line up with TRBD2. The CDR3 totals 17 residues. V dropped 0 bases and J dropped 0; count of bases not matched to a gene: 6. Germline loops: CDR1 LGHNA, CDR2 YSLEER. In DNA, the CDR3 is TGCGCCAGCAGCCAAGAGCGCAGGGAGGGTAGCACAGATACGCAGTATTTT. Its translation: CASSQERREGSTDTQYF.

The chain combines TRBV7-8 with TRBJ2-3; 9 bases are a match to TRBD1. J was trimmed by 2 bases and V by 4 bases; bases with no gene match: 4. From germline, CDR1 is SGHVS and CDR2 FQNEAQ. This CDR3 contains 15 residues. CDR3: CASSSGTGSTDTQYF. As DNA, the CDR3 is TGTGCCAGCAGCTCCGGGACAGGGTCCACAGATACGCAGTATTTT.